The 10 T cell receptor beta chains reported below all come from one sample, sequenced in a study of CD8 T cells in ankylosing spondylitis. Study results and limitations: Ankylosing spondylitis blood appeared to be characterized by a TCR beta motif of several highly homologous variants.

TCRdb re-called the 5' RACE reads with MiXCR, one entry per CDR3 protein. The data hold some 840,000 distinct CDR3 sequences, with roughly 10% observed a single time. These receptors' antigens are unknown. Sequencing input: blood, either unsorted or a sorted T cell fraction (not recorded which). The receptors derive from a male donor with ankylosing spondylitis.

In its sample, this clonotype was seen many times. The J gene is TRBJ2-5, the V gene TRBV7-2; 9 bases fit TRBD2. The germline gives CDR1 SGHTA, CDR2 FQGNSA. There are 15 residues in the CDR3. V lost 5 bases to trimming and J lost 7 bases; unmatched junction nucleotides: 11. The CDR3 spells CASSPGTSYGGTQYF. The CDR3, as DNA: TGTGCCAGCAGCCCAGGGACTAGCTATGGCGGGACCCAGTACTTC.

This clonotype appeared many times. The chain uses TRBV6-2 or TRBV6-3 and TRBJ2-7; 7 nucleotides agree with TRBD1. The trim removed 7 bases at V and 7 bases at J, leaving 13 bases unmatched. The germline V gene has CDR1 MNHEY and CDR2 SVGEGT. The CDR3 spans 14 residues. The CDR3: CASTDLPGQREQYF. CDR3 nucleotide sequence: TGTGCCAGCACCGACTTACCGGGACAGCGGGAGCAGTACTTC.

The V call is TRBV28, the J call TRBJ1-2, with D possibly being TRBD1 (6 bases). Germline CDR1 and CDR2: MDHEN and SYDVKM. Trimming removed 3 bases at V and 7 bases at J, with 15 bases between. The CDR3 is made up of 14 amino acids. The CDR3 DNA reads TGTGCCAGCAGTTTCTCGGACAGAGGGGCTGGCTACACCTTC. Protein sequence: CASSFSDRGAGYTF.

This clonotype was observed a handful of times. The rearrangement links TRBV20-1 to TRBJ2-3; 10 bases line up with TRBD2. The CDR3 is 14 residues long. Germline V gene sequence: CDR1 DFQATT, CDR2 SNEGSKA (reference sequence). The trim removed 1 base at V and 6 bases at J, leaving 4 bases unmatched. The CDR3 loop reads CSARASGRWDTQYF. The DNA for the CDR3 is TGCAGTGCTAGAGCTAGCGGGAGATGGGATACGCAGTATTTT.

There are many counts of this clonotype. The chain links TRBV7-9 to TRBJ1-5, with TRBD1 as a possible D gene (5 bases). Germline V gene data show CDR1 as SEHNR and CDR2 as FQNEAQ (reference sequence). Trimming pared 4 bases from V and 3 bases from J, leaving 10 bases between. The CDR3 extends over 14 amino acids. CDR3 region: CASSSGLFNQPQHF. The DNA for the CDR3 is TGTGCCAGCAGCTCGGGACTGTTCAATCAGCCCCAGCATTTT.

A few counts support this clonotype. V usage is TRBV6-6 and J usage is TRBJ2-1; no clear D gene. CDR1 is MNHNY, CDR2 SVGAGI, per germline (reference sequence). V lost 5 bases, J lost 8 bases, and 7 bases lay in between. This CDR3 comprises 11 residues. CDR3 DNA: TGTGCCAGCAGTCCTAGGCATGAGCAGTTCTTC. Translation gives CASSPRHEQFF.

The CDR3 is CSVNRRGGRGDTQYF. The CDR3 DNA reads TGCAGCGTCAATAGGAGGGGGGGGCGAGGAGATACGCAGTATTTT. The chain recombines TRBV29-1 with TRBJ2-3, with D perhaps matching TRBD2 (7 bases). Looked up from germline, CDR1 is SQVTM and CDR2 is ANQGSEA. The length of the CDR3 is 15 residues. Trimming took 6 bases from V and 5 from J, leaving 21 bases between them.

In this sample, this clonotype turned up many times. The CDR3 nucleotides read TGCGCCAGCAGCCCGGTCCCACAGTTCTACGAGCAGTACTTC. Amino acids: CASSPVPQFYEQYF. The rearrangement links TRBV5-1 to TRBJ2-7; D is undetermined. There are 14 residues in the CDR3. Trimming stripped 4 bases from V and 3 bases from J, with 14 bases between. Germline lookup yields CDR1 SGHRS and CDR2 YFSETQ.

This clonotype came up a few times. This chain links TRBV20-1 with TRBJ1-2; D not resolved. CDR3 length: 14 residues. CDR1 DFQATT and CDR2 SNEGSKA come from the germline V gene (reference sequence). V lost 0 bases to trimming and J lost 7 bases, with 15 bases between them. The CDR3 sequence: CSARDLREQGGYTF. The CDR3, as DNA: TGCAGTGCTAGAGATCTGAGAGAGCAAGGTGGCTACACCTTC.

This sequence joins TRBV27 and TRBJ1-1; D call uncertain. V lost 4 bases and J 1 base, leaving 13 bases between the germline ends. There are 15 residues in the CDR3. CDR1 is MNHEY and CDR2 is SMNVEV in the germline V gene (reference sequence). The CDR3 reads CASSSSDAWNTEAFF. The CDR3 DNA reads TGTGCCAGCAGTTCCTCGGACGCGTGGAACACTGAAGCTTTCTTT.